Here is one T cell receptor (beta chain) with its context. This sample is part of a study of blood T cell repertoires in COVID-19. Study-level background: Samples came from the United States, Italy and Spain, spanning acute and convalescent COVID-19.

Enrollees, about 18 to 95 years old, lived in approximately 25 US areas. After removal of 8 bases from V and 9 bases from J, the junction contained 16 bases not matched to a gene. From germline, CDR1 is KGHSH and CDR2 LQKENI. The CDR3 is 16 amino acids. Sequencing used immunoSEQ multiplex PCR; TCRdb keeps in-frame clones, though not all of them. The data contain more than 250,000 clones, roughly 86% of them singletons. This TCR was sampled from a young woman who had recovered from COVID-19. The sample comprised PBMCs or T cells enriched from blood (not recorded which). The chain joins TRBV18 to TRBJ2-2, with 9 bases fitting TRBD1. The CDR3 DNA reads TGTGCCAGCACCCAACCGGGACAGGGTCTCGAGCGGGAGCTGTTTTTT. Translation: CASTQPGQGLERELFF.